The clone carrying this TCR beta chain came up a few times. Its antigen is unknown. This specimen comes from a study of cytomegalovirus exposure and HLA in healthy donors. The wider study: HLA-typed donors were the source of around 80 million unique TCRs, which an early data release held. Broader study findings: CMV serostatus was the sole immune exposure data available.

The PCR used 60 Vbeta and 13 Jbeta primers. Sequencing used immunoSEQ multiplex PCR; TCRdb keeps in-frame clones, though not all of them. The sample has 150,000 to 200,000 clones; around 80% are singletons. CDR1 and CDR2 from the germline V gene are SGHTA and FQGNSA. J was trimmed by 8 bases and V by 3 bases; bases with no gene match: 14. The length of the CDR3 is 17 residues. The sequencing input was PBMCs. The TCR was taken from a woman aged 40 to 50 in good health and CMV-seronegative. The chain is built from TRBV7-2 and TRBJ1-3; TRBD1 aligns across 9 bases. Written as DNA, the CDR3 is TGTGCCAGCAGCTTTCTGGGACAGGGCTTGATCGGGGACACCATATATTTT. It encodes CASSFLGQGLIGDTIYF.